This T cell receptor beta chain appears in the sequencing data of a study of T cells after yellow fever vaccination. This clonotype was observed a handful of times. Findings and limits, study-wide: A weaker but faster secondary response was observed, peaking on day 5 versus 15.

TCRdb re-derived calls from the 5' RACE reads in MiXCR, one entry per CDR3 protein. Here the sample spans 100,000 or so distinct CDR3 sequences, more than 7.5% being singletons. The CDR3 sequence is 13 residues long. V was trimmed by 2 bases and J by 5 bases, leaving 7 bases between them. Germline values: CDR1 SGHTA, CDR2 FQGNSA. The source material was CD8+ T cells not binding an NS4B(214-222) dextramer, sorted from PBMCs, sampled around 14 days after the first yellow fever vaccination. The rearrangement links TRBV7-2 to TRBJ2-1; D unresolved. The sequence derives from a man younger than 35 who received the YFV17D yellow fever vaccine. The CDR3 DNA sequence: TGTGCCAGCAGCTTATTTGGGGACAATGAGCAGTTCTTC. Protein product: CASSLFGDNEQFF.